This T cell receptor beta chain is from a study of glioma-infiltrating T cells. CDR3 size: 13 residues. Germline V CDR1 and CDR2: KGHSH, LQKENI. Between the trimmed V and J ends, which lost 5 bases and 8 bases, there was a span of 13 bases. As regards this clonotype: Its antigen is as yet unknown.

The iRepertoire nested amplicon-rescue multiplex PCR amplified TCR alpha and beta CDR3s from RNA. TCRdb passed the multiplex PCR reads through MiXCR, listing each CDR3 protein once. The sample carries around 90,000 distinct CDR3 sequences, roughly 40% recorded once. General observations from the study: CDR3 overlap between tissue and blood was very small. Gliomas, especially low-grade, showed above-expected tissue-blood divergence; non-neoplastic patients showed below.

This chain connects TRBV18 to TRBJ2-1; possibly TRBD1 or TRBD2 for D (6 bases each). This TCR derives from a human donor with low-grade glioma or glioblastoma, undergoing nonglioma brain surgery, or in good health (not recorded which). The sequencing sample was made of glioma tissue, nonneoplastic brain tissue, or PBMCs (not recorded which). CDR3 in DNA: TGTGCCAGCTCAAGTTTAGGGGGGTATGAGCAGTTCTTC. It translates to CASSSLGGYEQFF.